The 2 T cell receptor beta chains below were found in one sample sequenced in a study of CD8 T cells in Susac syndrome. Random-hexamer reverse transcription was applied to about 0.45 to 1 ug RNA. TCRdb reprocessed the immunoSEQ multiplex PCR reads with MiXCR, giving one entry per CDR3 protein. The sample contains approximately 120,000 distinct CDR3 sequences, more than 85% of which appear only once. The sample taken for sequencing was CD8+ T cells from PBMCs. Receptor source: a human donor with multiple sclerosis.

A single count supports this clonotype. This rearrangement joins TRBV5-4 to TRBJ2-3, with 10 bases that match TRBD2. The CDR3 length is 16 residues. The V segment lost 0 bases and the J segment 6 bases; nucleotides outside the gene matches: 7. Germline lookup yields CDR1 SGHNT and CDR2 YYREEE (reference sequence). For the CDR3, the DNA is TGTGCCAGCAGCTTGGCCCAGCGGGGGGGCCGGGATACGCAGTATTTT. Translated: CASSLAQRGGRDTQYF.

The chain links TRBV5-1 to TRBJ2-7; possible D gene TRBD1, 6 bases. This CDR3 comprises 14 residues. Germline CDR1 reads SGHRS; CDR2 reads YFSETQ. V dropped 3 bases and J dropped 2 bases, with 12 bases sitting between them. The CDR3 spells CASSSSDSPYEQYV. CDR3 DNA sequence: TGCGCCAGCAGCTCCTCGGACAGCCCCTACGAGCAGTACGTC.